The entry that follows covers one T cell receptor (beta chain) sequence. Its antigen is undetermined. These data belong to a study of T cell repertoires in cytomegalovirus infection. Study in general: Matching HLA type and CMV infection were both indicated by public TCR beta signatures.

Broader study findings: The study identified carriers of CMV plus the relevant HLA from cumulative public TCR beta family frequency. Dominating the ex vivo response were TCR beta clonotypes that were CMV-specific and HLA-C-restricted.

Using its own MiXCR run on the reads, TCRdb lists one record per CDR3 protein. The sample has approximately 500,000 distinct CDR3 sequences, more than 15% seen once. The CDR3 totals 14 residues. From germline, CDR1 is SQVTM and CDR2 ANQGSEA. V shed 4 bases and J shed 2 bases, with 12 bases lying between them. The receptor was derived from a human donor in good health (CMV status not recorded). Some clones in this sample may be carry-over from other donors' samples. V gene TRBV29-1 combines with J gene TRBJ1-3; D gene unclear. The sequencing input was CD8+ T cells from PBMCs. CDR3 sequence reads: CSVGEADPGNTIYF. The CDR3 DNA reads TGCAGCGTTGGGGAGGCGGATCCTGGAAACACCATATATTTT. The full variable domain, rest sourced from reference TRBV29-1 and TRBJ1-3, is SAVISQKPSRDICQRGTSLTIQCQVDSQVTMMFWYRQQPGQSLTLIATANQGSEATYESGFVIDKFPISRPNLTFSTLTVSNMSPEDSSIYLCSVGEADPGNTIYFGEGSWLTVV.